This T cell receptor (beta chain) was sequenced during a study of T cell repertoires in cytomegalovirus infection. About the study: Evidence of both CMV infection and a matching HLA type came from public TCR beta signatures.

The CDR3 has 20 amino acids. J gave up 0 bases and V 0 bases, and 9 bases lay outside the gene matches. CDR1 MNHNY and CDR2 SVGAGI come from the germline V gene (reference sequence). TCRdb re-analysed the reads in MiXCR, keeping a single row per CDR3 protein. The sample contains around 490,000 distinct CDR3 sequences, roughly 29% of which appear only once. Notes on the study in general: The ex vivo response was dominated by HLA-C-restricted CMV-specific TCR beta clonotypes. Cumulated frequencies of public TCR beta families served to identify carriers of CMV plus the relevant HLA.

There are a few counts of this clonotype. Its antigen is not identified. This receptor was identified in a human donor in good health (CMV status not recorded). Some clones in this sample may be carry-over from other donors' samples. The sample taken for sequencing was PBMCs. This sequence joins TRBV6-6 and TRBJ2-4; 12 nucleotides align to TRBD2. CDR3 nucleotide sequence: TGTGCCAGCAGTTACTCGAAGCAGGGACTAGCGGGCCTAGCCAAAAACATTCAGTACTTC. Its protein product is CASSYSKQGLAGLAKNIQYF.